This TCR beta chain originates from a study of blood T cells in healthy people across ages (dated by TCRdb to the mid-2010s). Regarding the research as a whole: Template switching captured roughly one uniquely barcoded TCR beta cDNA molecule per two T cells in model experiments. To avoid experimental bias, donors of different ages were distributed randomly across sequencing lanes. The study analyzed two additional independent replicas of 1 million unique cDNA reads from the same blood draw for two donors, one aged 18 to 30 and one aged 80 or older. The donors were split into four age groups: young (average about 16 years), middle-aged (39), aged (62) and long-lived (under 90). Age-related changes in TCR beta repertoire diversity were measured in the study by deep sequencing normalized with unique cDNA molecular identifiers. Findings and caveats that apply to the study as a whole: Estimates of total diversity based on one million sequenced T cells were regarded as lower bounds and as underestimates. A strong correlation was found between observed TCR beta diversity and the percentage of naive T cells measured by flow cytometry. Compared with the aged group, more naive CD4+ T cells, fewer expanded clones and increased TCR diversity were shown by the long-lived group, suggesting age selection. Because donor CMV infection status was unknown, age-related changes in expanded clonotypes were potentially confounded. Observed TCR beta diversity per million T cells fell roughly linearly with age, and a significant reduction was already apparent by age around 40. Bulk unsorted PBMC profiling prevented conclusive comparison of naive and antigen-experienced compartments.

The donors were around 39 Caucasian individuals from Russia, aged roughly 6 to 100 years, who were systemically healthy. Each donor gave 8 to 10 milliliters of peripheral blood, drawn into EDTA-treated Vacutainer tubes. PBMCs were isolated by Ficoll-Paque density-gradient centrifugation, with at least 6 million obtained per sample. Trizol reagent was used to extract total RNA from the PBMCs, yielding at least 5.5 micrograms per sample. For every donor, an aliquot of PBMCs went through flow cytometry to measure the percentages of naive CD45RAhigh/CD27high T cells. Here V drops 5 bases and J drops 3 bases, and the junction holds 9 bases not matched to any gene. Sequences MDHEN (CDR1) and SYDVKM (CDR2) are obtained from the germline V gene. The CDR3 covers 16 residues, taking in both the cysteine and the phenylalanine. The retained sequence is limited to the CDR3, 48 bases, with the frame set at the first base.

Libraries were constructed by 5' RACE. TCRdb records Illumina HiSeq 2500 as the sequencer. A second PCR of roughly 6 to 11 cycles was run with a J-beta primer mix and a sample-barcoded 5' primer. A unique molecular identifier was introduced onto each TCR beta cDNA molecule by a template-switch 5' adaptor carrying 12 random nucleotides. At least 2.5 million CDR3-containing paired-end reads were obtained from each sample. The Mint cDNA synthesis kit, primed by a TRBC-specific oligonucleotide, was used to synthesize first-strand cDNA from all RNA. All cDNA was treated with uracil-DNA glycosylase and then went through a first 18-cycle PCR with the universal primers M1SS and BC2_uni_R. The study's own analysis went as follows. Each sample was normalized by randomly selecting 1 million high-quality reads, each carrying a distinct molecular identifier. Instead of being binned into consensus sequences, reads with shared molecular identifiers were discarded. CDR3 identification, clonotype clustering and error correction used MiTCR with a Q25 quality threshold and the strictest error-elimination algorithm. A nonparametric unseen species model with Euler transformation was used to estimate lower-bound total TCR beta diversity. TCRdb trimmed the raw reads at Q25, called clones with MiXCR and kept productive beta chains. Duplicate CDR3 protein sequences are folded into a single record with the most common DNA and genes. These V and J calls are TCRdb output, not the study's own analysis. This sample comprises about 1.4 million distinct CDR3 sequences, approximately 63% of them detected only once. Clones ranked in the top ten supply roughly 6.3% of the sample.

On this clonotype itself: The antigen it recognizes is unknown. Base qualities are not at hand, and no much larger clone is one base apart.

This TCR was sampled from a man aged 18 to 30 in good health. Sequencing was carried out using blood. In this chain, TRBV28 is recombined with TRBJ1-5; TRBD1 lines up with 8 middle nucleotides. The CDR3 has the sequence CASSPSTGVTNQPQHF. The base sequence is TGTGCCAGCAGTCCATCGACAGGGGTAACCAATCAGCCCCAGCATTTT.